This T cell receptor (beta chain) was obtained from a study of shared clonotypes between healthy human individuals. Study-level background: For every donor, three CD4 naive, three CD4 memory, two CD8 naive and one CD8 memory plates were used. Findings and caveats of the study: Naive CD4 clonotype sharing across a few donors was 4.5% to 6%.

Around 30,000 T cell genomes, or about 190 ng DNA, went into the sorted-subset replicate PCRs. The data were produced by immunoSEQ multiplex PCR, yet TCRdb's version contains in-frame clones alone and is incomplete. This sample carries 2,100,000 or so clones, around 95% of them seen once, and the ten largest clones take around 0.13%. For this clone: Its target is not known.

V was pared by 0 bases and J by 6 bases, with 8 bases between. From germline, CDR1 is ENHRY and CDR2 SYGVKD. This CDR3 has 13 amino acids. None of the donors, who were healthy HIV-negative adults, had recently had acute infections or vaccinations. This receptor was obtained from a man aged 18 to 29 in good health. Sequencing input: naive CD4+ T cells sorted from blood. Subset defined: CD45RA+ positively selected. This sequence joins TRBV10-3 and TRBJ1-2; D is uncertain. The DNA of the CDR3 is TGTGCCATCAGTGAGTCGGCACTAGATGGCTACACCTTC. Its protein product is CAISESALDGYTF.